This TCR beta chain was identified in a study of beta chain features in type 1 diabetes. As for the study in general: Age, gender and cell yields were similar between patients and healthy donors. Across every sample, around 110,000,000 sorted cells were examined in total. Study results and limitations: Researchers report that Type 1 diabetes patients had moderately but significantly shorter TCRB CDR3s across all four CD4+ subsets.

Expressed TCRB transcripts were sequenced, since all the RNA that had been isolated was reverse transcribed. Profiled with immunoSEQ multiplex PCR; TCRdb holds only in-frame clones, not every one. The repertoire has 130,000 to 150,000 clones, more than 9% of them found once; the top ten carry 1.3%. On this clone: Antigen specificity is unknown.

The origin of this receptor is a man in his late teens or twenties in good health. The sequenced sample was naive CD4+ T cells from blood.

The CDR3 DNA is TGTGCCAGCAGCTTAGTGACTAGCGATGCCCAGTACTTC. It yields the protein CASSLVTSDAQYF. The chain recombines TRBV7-2 with TRBJ2-5, with 8 bases lining up with TRBD2. This CDR3 spans 13 amino acids. The germline V gene has CDR1 SGHTA and CDR2 FQGNSA. V lost 1 base, J lost 9 bases, and 4 bases stayed unmatched. Full variable domain (remainder filled in from reference TRBV7-2 and TRBJ2-5): GAGVSQSPSNKVTEKGKDVELRCDPISGHTALYWYRQSLGQGLEFLIYFQGNSAPDKSGLPSDRFSAERTGGSVSTLTIQRTQQEDSAVYLCASSLVTSDAQYFGPGTRLLVL.